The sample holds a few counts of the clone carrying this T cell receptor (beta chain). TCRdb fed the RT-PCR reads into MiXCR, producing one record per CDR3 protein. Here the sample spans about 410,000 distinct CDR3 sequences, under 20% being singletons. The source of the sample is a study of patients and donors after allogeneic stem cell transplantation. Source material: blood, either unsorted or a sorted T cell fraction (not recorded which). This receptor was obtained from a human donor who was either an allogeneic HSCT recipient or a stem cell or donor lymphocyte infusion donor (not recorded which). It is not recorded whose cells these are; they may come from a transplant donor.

The CDR3 sequence: CASRKTVLSGNTIYF. In DNA form, the CDR3 reads TGTGCCAGCAGGAAGACAGTTTTGTCTGGAAACACCATATATTTT. The chain employs TRBV6-1 and TRBJ1-3, with D perhaps matching TRBD1 (5 bases). V was clipped by 6 bases and J by 1 base, with 13 bases between them. This CDR3 comprises 15 residues. The germline V gene has CDR1 MNHNS and CDR2 SASEGT.